This record covers a single TCR beta chain. The data are from a study of shared clonotypes between healthy human individuals. TCRdb keeps only in-frame clones here, not all; method: immunoSEQ multiplex PCR. Of roughly 2 million clones in the sample, approximately 94% were seen once. The V gene's germline CDR1 is SGHDT and CDR2 YYEEEE. Between the trimmed V and J ends, which lost 0 bases and 6 bases, there was a span of 13 bases. The CDR3 is 15 amino acids. In the naive CD8 group, cells lacked CD45RO and were positively selected for CCR7, so terminally differentiated effector memory CD45RA+ cells were left out.

This receptor was obtained from a man between 18 and 35 years old in good health. The source material was naive CD8+ T cells sorted from blood. The chain links TRBV5-6 to TRBJ2-1; D may be TRBD2 (6 bases). The CDR3: CASSLGGGRFNEQFF. DNA of the CDR3: TGTGCCAGCAGCTTGGGCGGAGGGAGGTTCAATGAGCAGTTCTTC.